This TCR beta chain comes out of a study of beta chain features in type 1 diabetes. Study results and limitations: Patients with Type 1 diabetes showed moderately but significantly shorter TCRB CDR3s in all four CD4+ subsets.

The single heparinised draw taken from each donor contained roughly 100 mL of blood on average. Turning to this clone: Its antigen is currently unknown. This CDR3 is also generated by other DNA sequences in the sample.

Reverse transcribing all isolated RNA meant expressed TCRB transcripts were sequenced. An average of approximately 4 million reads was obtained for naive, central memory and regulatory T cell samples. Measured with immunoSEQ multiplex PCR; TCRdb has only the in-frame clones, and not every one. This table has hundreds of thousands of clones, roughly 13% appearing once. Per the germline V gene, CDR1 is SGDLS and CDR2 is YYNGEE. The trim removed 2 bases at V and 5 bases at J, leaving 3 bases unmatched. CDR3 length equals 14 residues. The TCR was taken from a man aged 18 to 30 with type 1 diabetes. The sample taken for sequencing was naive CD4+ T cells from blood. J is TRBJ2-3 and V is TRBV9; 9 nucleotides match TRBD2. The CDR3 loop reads CASSVGLAGDTQYF. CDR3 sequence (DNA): TGTGCCAGCAGCGTGGGACTAGCCGGAGATACGCAGTATTTT.